Presented here are 6 T cell receptor beta chains from one specimen sequenced in a study of Graves' ophthalmopathy and Graves' hyperthyroidism. The study amplified TCR beta CDR3 regions using RNA transcripts. RT-PCR with HTBI primers came first, then second-round multiplex PCR. A single record per CDR3 protein comes from TCRdb applying MiXCR to the multiplex PCR reads. Of about 15,000 distinct CDR3 sequences in the sample, approximately 53% were seen once. Sequencing was performed on peripheral blood. Receptors were obtained from a woman aged 25-40 years with Graves' ophthalmopathy.

The table lists this clonotype with many counts. The rearrangement joins TRBV6-6 to TRBJ2-3, with 7 bases identical to TRBD2. The V gene end was trimmed by 4 bases and the J gene end by 0 bases; junction bases not matched to a gene: 1. The CDR3 is 14 residues long. CDR1 is MNHNY and CDR2 is SVGAGI in the germline V gene (reference sequence). The CDR3 here is CASSFSGSTDTQYF. DNA for the CDR3: TGTGCCAGCAGTTTTAGCGGGAGCACAGATACGCAGTATTTT.

The rearrangement uses TRBV25-1 and TRBJ2-1; 9 positions agree with TRBD1. With 6 bases clipped from V and 2 bases from J, the junction kept 2 bases outside the gene matches. Germline assignment: CDR1 MGHDK and CDR2 SYGVNS. CDR3 length equals 14 residues. Here the CDR3 reads CASRGQGPYNEQFF. The CDR3 DNA follows: TGTGCCAGCAGGGGACAGGGTCCCTACAATGAGCAGTTCTTC.

This clonotype was picked up a small number of times. This chain connects TRBV11-3 to TRBJ2-3; the match to TRBD1 covers 7 bases. Germline trimming cut 1 base from V and 3 bases from J; bases unmatched to any gene: 4. Germline values: CDR1 SGHNT, CDR2 YENEEA. This CDR3 spans 15 amino acids. CDR3 in amino acids: CASSLGTGLTDTQYF. The DNA of the CDR3 is TGTGCCAGCAGCTTAGGGACAGGCCTGACAGATACGCAGTATTTT. Full variable domain (rest looked up from reference TRBV11-3 and TRBJ2-3): EAGVVQSPRYKIIEKKQPVAFWCNPISGHNTLYWYLQNLGQGPELLIRYENEEAVDDSQLPKDRFSAERLKGVDSTLKIQPAELGDSAVYLCASSLGTGLTDTQYFGPGTRLTVL.

This chain connects TRBV5-1 to TRBJ2-1; no clear D. Germline V gene data show CDR1 as SGHRS and CDR2 as YFSETQ. The germline V and J ends were trimmed by 2 bases and 7 bases, with 10 bases remaining between them. The CDR3 is 13 amino acids. The DNA of the CDR3 is TGCGCCAGCAGCTTTCGGAGTAGTAATGAGCAGTTCTTC. Translating gives CASSFRSSNEQFF. The full variable domain, its missing parts supplied by reference TRBV5-1 and TRBJ2-1, is KAGVTQTPRYLIKTRGQQVTLSCSPISGHRSVSWYQQTPGQGLQFLFEYFSETQRNKGNFPGRFSGRQFSNSRSEMNVSTLELGDSALYLCASSFRSSNEQFFGPGTRLTVL.

The rearrangement uses TRBV2 and TRBJ2-7, with D possibly TRBD1 on 6 matching bases. V was clipped by 3 bases and J by 7 bases, with 10 bases between them. Germline CDR1 and CDR2: SNHLY and FYNNEI. This CDR3 contains 12 residues. The CDR3 DNA sequence: TGTGCCAGCAGTGAGCAGGGGCATGAGCAGTACTTC. Protein product: CASSEQGHEQYF.

With regard to this clonotype: This may stem from a read error, because a much larger clone lies one nucleotide away. The CDR3 loop reads CSARTGVGYERYF. The CDR3 DNA reads TGCAGTGCTAGGACGGGAGTCGGGTACGAGCGGTACTTC. V gene TRBV20-1 combines with J gene TRBJ2-7; D might be TRBD2 (6 bases). This CDR3 spans 13 amino acids. CDR1 and CDR2 from the germline V gene are DFQATT and SNEGSKA (reference sequence).